Sequencing of this T cell receptor beta chain was carried out in a study of OX40 agonist ivuxolimab in advanced cancers. V was shortened by 4 bases and J by 4 bases, with 12 bases between the two germline ends. Per germline, CDR1 SGHNT and CDR2 YYREEE (reference sequence). The CDR3 extends over 14 amino acids. Some clones are missing from TCRdb's copy, which holds only in-frame ones; the method was immunoSEQ multiplex PCR. The table includes just under 65,000 clones, just under 85% detected once. This sequence was found in an adult with an advanced solid tumor such as melanoma, head and neck, liver or kidney cancer. Sequenced here: CD4+ or CD8+ T cells sorted from blood, sampled in a trial of the OX40 agonist ivuxolimab. The chain has TRBV5-4 and TRBJ2-1; possible D gene TRBD2, 5 bases. CDR3 sequence reads: CASSTTLVYNEQFF. The CDR3 region has the DNA TGTGCCAGCAGCACGACACTAGTATACAATGAGCAGTTCTTC.